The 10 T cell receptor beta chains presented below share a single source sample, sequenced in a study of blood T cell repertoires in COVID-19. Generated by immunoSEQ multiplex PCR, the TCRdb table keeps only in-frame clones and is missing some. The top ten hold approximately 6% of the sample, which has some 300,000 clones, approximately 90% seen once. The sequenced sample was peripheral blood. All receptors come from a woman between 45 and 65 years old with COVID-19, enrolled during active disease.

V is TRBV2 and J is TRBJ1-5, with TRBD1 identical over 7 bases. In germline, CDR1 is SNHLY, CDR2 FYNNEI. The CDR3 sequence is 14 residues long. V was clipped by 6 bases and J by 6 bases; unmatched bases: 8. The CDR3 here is CASRDQGVLQPQHF. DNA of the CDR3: TGTGCCAGCAGGGACCAGGGGGTCCTTCAGCCCCAGCATTTT.

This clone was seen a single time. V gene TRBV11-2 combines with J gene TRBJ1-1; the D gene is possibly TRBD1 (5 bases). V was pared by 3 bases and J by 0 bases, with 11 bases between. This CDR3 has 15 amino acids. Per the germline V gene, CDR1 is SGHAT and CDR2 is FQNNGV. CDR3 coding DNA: TGTGCCAGCAGCTTGACAGTCTACATGAACACTGAAGCTTTCTTT. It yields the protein CASSLTVYMNTEAFF.

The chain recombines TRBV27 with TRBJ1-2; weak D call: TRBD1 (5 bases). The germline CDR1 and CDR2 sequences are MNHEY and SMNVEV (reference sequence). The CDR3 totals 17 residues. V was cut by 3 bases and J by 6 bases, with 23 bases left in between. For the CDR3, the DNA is TGTGCCAGCAGTTTCTTGGGGGGTCTGCAGGACATAAATGGCTACACCTTC. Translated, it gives CASSFLGGLQDINGYTF.

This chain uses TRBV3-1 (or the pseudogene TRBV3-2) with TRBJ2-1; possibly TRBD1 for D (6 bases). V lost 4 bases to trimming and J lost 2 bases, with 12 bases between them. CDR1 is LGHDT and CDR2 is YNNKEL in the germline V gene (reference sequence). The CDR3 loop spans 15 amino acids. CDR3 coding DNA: TGTGCCAGCAGCCCCGCACAGGGTGCCTACAATGAGCAGTTCTTC. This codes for CASSPAQGAYNEQFF.

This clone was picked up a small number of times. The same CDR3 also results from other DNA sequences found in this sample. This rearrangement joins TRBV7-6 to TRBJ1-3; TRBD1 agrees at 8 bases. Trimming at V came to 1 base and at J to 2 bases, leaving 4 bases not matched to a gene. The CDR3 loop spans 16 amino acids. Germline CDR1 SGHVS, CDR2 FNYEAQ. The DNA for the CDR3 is TGTGCCAGCAGCTTAGGCCAGGGGGCGGCTGGAAACACCATATATTTT. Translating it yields CASSLGQGAAGNTIYF.

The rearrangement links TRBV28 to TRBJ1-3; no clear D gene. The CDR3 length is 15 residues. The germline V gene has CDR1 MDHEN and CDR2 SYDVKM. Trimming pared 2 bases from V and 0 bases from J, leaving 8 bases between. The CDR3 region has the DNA TGTGCCAGCAGTTTAACCCCGAGCTCTGGAAACACCATATATTTT. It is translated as CASSLTPSSGNTIYF.

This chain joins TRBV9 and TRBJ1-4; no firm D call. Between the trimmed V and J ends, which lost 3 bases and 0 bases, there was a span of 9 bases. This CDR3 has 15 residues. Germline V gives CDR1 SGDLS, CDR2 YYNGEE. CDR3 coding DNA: TGTGCCAGCAGCGCTTCCCCAGCAACTAATGAAAAACTGTTTTTT. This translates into CASSASPATNEKLFF.

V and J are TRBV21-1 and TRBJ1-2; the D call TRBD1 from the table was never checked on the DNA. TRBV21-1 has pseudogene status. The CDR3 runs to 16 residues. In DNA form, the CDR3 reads TGTGCCACCAGCAGGTTATATGACAGCCGACCCTATGGCTACACCTTC. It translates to CATSRLYDSRPYGYTF.

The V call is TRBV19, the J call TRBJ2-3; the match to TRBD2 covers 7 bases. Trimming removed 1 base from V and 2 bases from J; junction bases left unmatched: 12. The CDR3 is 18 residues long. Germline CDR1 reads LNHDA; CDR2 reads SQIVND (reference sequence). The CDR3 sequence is CASSIARKGTINTDTQYF. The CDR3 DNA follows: TGTGCCAGTAGTATAGCACGGAAGGGGACTATCAACACAGATACGCAGTATTTT. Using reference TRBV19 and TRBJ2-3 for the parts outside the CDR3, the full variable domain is DGGITQSPKYLFRKEGQNVTLSCEQNLNHDAMYWYRQDPGQGLRLIYYSQIVNDFQKGDIAEGYSVSREKKESFPLTVTSAQKNPTAFYLCASSIARKGTINTDTQYFGPGTRLTVL.

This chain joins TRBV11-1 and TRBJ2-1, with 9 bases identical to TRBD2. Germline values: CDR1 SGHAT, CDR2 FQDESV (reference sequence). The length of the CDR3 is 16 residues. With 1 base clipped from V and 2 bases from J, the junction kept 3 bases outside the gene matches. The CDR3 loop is CASSLGKREAYNEQFF. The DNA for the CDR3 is TGTGCCAGCAGCTTAGGAAAGCGGGAGGCCTACAATGAGCAGTTCTTC.